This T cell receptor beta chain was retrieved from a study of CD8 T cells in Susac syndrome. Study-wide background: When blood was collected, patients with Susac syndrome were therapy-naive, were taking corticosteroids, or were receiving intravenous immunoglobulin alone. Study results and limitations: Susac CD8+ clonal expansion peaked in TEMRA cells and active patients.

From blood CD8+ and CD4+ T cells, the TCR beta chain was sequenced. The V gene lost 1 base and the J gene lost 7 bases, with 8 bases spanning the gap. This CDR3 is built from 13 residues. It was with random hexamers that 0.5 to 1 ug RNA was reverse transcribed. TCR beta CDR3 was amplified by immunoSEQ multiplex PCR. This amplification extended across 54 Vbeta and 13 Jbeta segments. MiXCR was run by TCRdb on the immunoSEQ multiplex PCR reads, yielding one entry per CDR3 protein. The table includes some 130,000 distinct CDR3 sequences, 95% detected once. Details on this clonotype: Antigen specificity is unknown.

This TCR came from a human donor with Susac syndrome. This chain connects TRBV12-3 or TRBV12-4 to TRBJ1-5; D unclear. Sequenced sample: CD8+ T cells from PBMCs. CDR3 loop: CASSLGQQQPQHF. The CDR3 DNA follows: TGTGCCAGCAGTTTAGGGCAGCAACAGCCCCAGCATTTT.